The 22 T cell receptor beta chains reported below all come from one sample, sequenced in a study of T cell changes during pregnancy in multiple sclerosis. Assay: immunoSEQ multiplex PCR; the TCRdb copy retains only in-frame clones and omits some. The sample yields 65,000 to 90,000 clones, 80% to 95% seen once. Sample: CD4+ T cells from peripheral blood mononuclear cells, taken after pregnancy. The receptors originated from a female donor with multiple sclerosis, enrolled in a pregnancy study.

The chain employs TRBV29-1 and TRBJ1-1; 9 nucleotides line up with TRBD1. V shed 6 bases and J 1 base; nucleotides not matched to a gene: 6. The CDR3 is 14 residues long. Germline V lookup: CDR1 SQVTM, CDR2 ANQGSEA. CDR3: CSVGGQGPNTEAFF. CDR3 sequence (DNA): TGCAGCGTGGGGGGACAGGGACCGAACACTGAAGCTTTCTTT.

This chain connects TRBV9 to TRBJ2-7; 11 nucleotides agree with TRBD1. Germline V gene sequence: CDR1 SGDLS, CDR2 YYNGEE. The CDR3 has 17 residues. With 0 bases clipped from V and 4 bases from J, the junction kept 9 bases outside the gene matches. The CDR3 protein is CASSVGVAGTGGYEQYF. Here the CDR3 DNA reads TGTGCCAGCAGCGTAGGGGTTGCCGGGACAGGGGGATACGAGCAGTACTTC.

The rearrangement joins TRBV27 to TRBJ2-5; a possible D gene is TRBD2 (6 bases). This CDR3 comprises 13 residues. CDR1 is MNHEY and CDR2 is SMNVEV in the germline V gene (reference sequence). Deletions cut 8 bases from V and 6 bases from J, with 16 bases between. CDR3 DNA sequence: TGTGCCAGCGGGGCGGGGATTAGACAGACCCAGTACTTC. Its translation is CASGAGIRQTQYF.

The chain combines TRBV6-1 with TRBJ1-5; 10 bases match TRBD1. The junction had 7 bases not matched to a gene; V was cut back by 5 bases and J by 6 bases. Germline V gives CDR1 MNHNS, CDR2 SASEGT. The CDR3 extends over 15 amino acids. CDR3 nucleotides: TGTGCCAGCAGTACGAGGACAGGGGGGATTCAGCCCCAGCATTTT. It yields the protein CASSTRTGGIQPQHF.

This sequence joins TRBV15 and TRBJ1-1, with 7 bases lining up with TRBD1. With V trimmed by 1 base and J by 5 bases, 4 bases remained unmatched. The length of the CDR3 is 14 residues. Germline lookup yields CDR1 LNHNV and CDR2 YYDKDF (reference sequence). This CDR3 reads CATSRGQGRTEAFF. The CDR3 DNA reads as TGTGCCACCAGCAGAGGACAGGGAAGAACTGAAGCTTTCTTT.

Here the CDR3 DNA reads TGTGCCAGCAGCCTCGAGGTGGGTGAGCAGTTCTTC. Its translation is CASSLEVGEQFF. The rearrangement links TRBV5-4 to TRBJ2-1; D is unclear. The CDR3 spans 12 residues. Germline CDR1 is SGHNT and CDR2 is YYREEE (reference sequence). Trimming took 4 bases from V and 9 from J, leaving 11 bases between them.

The chain recombines TRBV6-5 with TRBJ1-2, with 7 bases that match TRBD1. J lost 1 base, V lost 0 bases, and 2 bases had no gene match. Germline values: CDR1 MNHEY, CDR2 SVGAGI. The CDR3 spans 15 residues. The CDR3 protein is CASSYSGTVNYGYTF. DNA for the CDR3: TGTGCCAGCAGTTACTCCGGGACAGTTAACTATGGCTACACCTTC.

The chain links TRBV7-9 to TRBJ2-7; D ambiguous. Germline V gene lookup returns CDR1 SEHNR and CDR2 FQNEAQ (reference sequence). V lost 3 bases and J 6 bases, leaving 6 bases between the germline ends. The CDR3 runs 11 residues. In DNA form, the CDR3 reads TGTGCCAGCAGCTTCCGTATCGAGCAGTACTTC. This codes for CASSFRIEQYF.

The rearrangement joins TRBV5-1 to TRBJ2-5, with 12 bases that match TRBD1. V trimming: 8 bases; J trimming: 11 bases; junction bases outside the gene matches: 19. The CDR3 length is 16 residues. Germline CDR1 is SGHRS and CDR2 is YFSETQ. This CDR3 reads CARYGSSGQGAEEQYF. In nucleotides, the CDR3 is TGCGCCAGGTACGGGTCTTCGGGACAGGGGGCTGAGGAGCAGTACTTC. Full variable domain (outside the CDR3, taken from reference TRBV5-1 and TRBJ2-5): KAGVTQTPRYLIKTRGQQVTLSCSPISGHRSVSWYQQTPGQGLQFLFEYFSETQRNKGNFPGRFSGRQFSNSRSEMNVSTLELGDSALYLCARYGSSGQGAEEQYFGPGTRLLVL.

This clone has only one observation. This chain connects TRBV5-6 to TRBJ2-5, with 7 bases matching TRBD2. This CDR3 is 13 amino acids long. Germline assignment: CDR1 SGHDT and CDR2 YYEEEE. V shed 5 bases and J 7 bases; nucleotides not matched to a gene: 8. The CDR3 reads CASRPGGSRTQYF. CDR3 bases: TGTGCCAGCAGGCCCGGGGGGTCACGGACCCAGTACTTC.

The chain recombines TRBV28 with TRBJ1-1; possibly TRBD1 for D (5 bases). V was pared by 7 bases and J by 4 bases, with 13 bases between. Germline assignment: CDR1 MDHEN and CDR2 SYDVKM. The length of the CDR3 is 13 residues. The CDR3 nucleotides are TGTGCCAGCACCAGGGACGGGGGCACTGAAGCTTTCTTT. Its protein is CASTRDGGTEAFF.

The rearrangement uses TRBV7-8 and TRBJ2-1, with 8 nucleotides matching TRBD1. After removal of 5 bases from V and 6 bases from J, the junction contained 9 bases not matched to a gene. Germline CDR1 SGHVS, CDR2 FQNEAQ. The CDR3 loop spans 15 amino acids. CDR3 sequence: CASSPRTGIFNEQFF. The CDR3 nucleotides are TGTGCCAGCAGCCCCCGGACAGGGATATTCAATGAGCAGTTCTTC.

This chain links TRBV30 with TRBJ2-3; possible D gene TRBD2, 6 bases. Germline CDR1 and CDR2: GTSNPN and SVGIG (reference sequence). V was shortened by 0 bases and J by 0 bases, with 13 bases between the two germline ends. The CDR3 covers 16 residues. The CDR3 region has the DNA TGTGCCTGGAGTGTCCTCGGGGGATCTAGCACAGATACGCAGTATTTT. Protein sequence: CAWSVLGGSSTDTQYF.

A few counts support this clone. This chain joins TRBV30 and TRBJ1-1; D possibly corresponds to TRBD1 (6 bases). V was cut by 0 bases and J by 6 bases, with 14 bases left in between. The germline V gene encodes CDR1 GTSNPN and CDR2 SVGIG (reference sequence). This CDR3 is 14 amino acids long. The CDR3 DNA reads TGTGCCTGGAGTGTGGGGACAACTACCTCTGAAGCTTTCTTT. It yields the protein CAWSVGTTTSEAFF. Full variable domain (remainder filled in from reference TRBV30 and TRBJ1-1): SQTIHQWPATLVQPVGSPLSLECTVEGTSNPNLYWYRQAAGRGLQLLFYSVGIGQISSEVPQNLSASRPQDRQFILSSKKLLLSDSGFYLCAWSVGTTTSEAFFGQGTRLTVV.

This chain joins TRBV10-2 and TRBJ1-1, with TRBD1 as a possible D gene (5 bases). Trimming pared 6 bases from V and 0 bases from J, leaving 23 bases between. This CDR3 is 18 amino acids long. Looked up from germline, CDR1 is WSHSY and CDR2 is SAAADI. This CDR3 is CASRGTWQGGKMNTEAFF. The CDR3 nucleotides read TGCGCCAGCAGGGGGACTTGGCAGGGAGGCAAAATGAACACTGAAGCTTTCTTT.

The chain joins TRBV18 to TRBJ2-2, with TRBD1 identical over 7 bases. Germline loops: CDR1 KGHSH, CDR2 LQKENI. The CDR3 runs 12 residues. With V trimmed by 8 bases and J by 6 bases, 3 bases remained unmatched. The CDR3 sequence: CASRTGAGELFF. The DNA for the CDR3 is TGTGCCAGCCGAACAGGGGCCGGGGAGCTGTTTTTT.

This clone was seen just once. This CDR3 is CSVSETGQGYGYTF. The CDR3 coding sequence is TGCAGCGTCAGCGAAACGGGACAGGGCTATGGCTACACCTTC. The V gene is TRBV29-1, the J gene TRBJ1-2, with TRBD1 matching 9 bases. CDR3 length: 14 residues. Germline CDR1 reads SQVTM; CDR2 reads ANQGSEA. V gave up 6 bases and J gave up 4 bases; unmatched junction bases: 9.

The genes are TRBV28 and TRBJ1-2, with D tentatively TRBD1 (5 bases). CDR1 MDHEN and CDR2 SYDVKM come from the germline V gene. V lost 8 bases and J 2 bases, leaving 15 bases between the germline ends. The CDR3 is 14 amino acids. CDR3 sequence reads: CASRHDSLNYGYTF. For the CDR3, the DNA is TGTGCCAGCCGACATGACAGCCTCAACTATGGCTACACCTTC.

The chain uses TRBV7-2 and TRBJ2-7; TRBD2 agrees at 7 bases. Germline V gives CDR1 SGHTA, CDR2 FQGNSA. The CDR3 consists of 15 residues. Trimming removed 1 base from V and 2 bases from J; junction bases left unmatched: 5. The CDR3 here is CASSLVSGQTYEQYF. The CDR3 DNA follows: TGTGCCAGCAGCTTAGTTAGCGGGCAGACCTACGAGCAGTACTTC.

The V gene is TRBV19, the J gene TRBJ1-5, with 7 bases that match TRBD1. This CDR3 region has 15 residues. Germline V gene sequence: CDR1 LNHDA, CDR2 SQIVND (reference sequence). V was pared by 7 bases and J by 3 bases, with 9 bases of the junction left unmatched. The CDR3 reads CASIMTGMNNQPQHF. Here the CDR3 DNA reads TGTGCCAGTATCATGACAGGGATGAACAATCAGCCCCAGCATTTT.

This clone was recorded only once. V is TRBV7-9 and J is TRBJ2-3; maybe TRBD2 (5 bases). The V end was cut by 1 base, the J end by 0 bases, with 11 bases between. Per germline, CDR1 SEHNR and CDR2 FQNEAQ (reference sequence). The CDR3 contains 16 residues. This CDR3 reads CASSLGWTLSTDTQYF. The CDR3 DNA sequence: TGTGCCAGCAGCTTAGGGTGGACTCTTAGCACAGATACGCAGTATTTT.

This clone has a single count. The genes are TRBV5-4 and TRBJ2-5, with D possibly TRBD2 on 6 matching bases. The CDR3 has 17 residues. Germline values: CDR1 SGHNT, CDR2 YYREEE (reference sequence). Between the trimmed V and J ends, which lost 0 bases and 1 base, there was a span of 16 bases. CDR3 protein: CASSLGGGNPPQETQYF. The CDR3 DNA reads as TGTGCCAGCAGCTTGGGTGGAGGGAACCCGCCCCAAGAGACCCAGTACTTC.